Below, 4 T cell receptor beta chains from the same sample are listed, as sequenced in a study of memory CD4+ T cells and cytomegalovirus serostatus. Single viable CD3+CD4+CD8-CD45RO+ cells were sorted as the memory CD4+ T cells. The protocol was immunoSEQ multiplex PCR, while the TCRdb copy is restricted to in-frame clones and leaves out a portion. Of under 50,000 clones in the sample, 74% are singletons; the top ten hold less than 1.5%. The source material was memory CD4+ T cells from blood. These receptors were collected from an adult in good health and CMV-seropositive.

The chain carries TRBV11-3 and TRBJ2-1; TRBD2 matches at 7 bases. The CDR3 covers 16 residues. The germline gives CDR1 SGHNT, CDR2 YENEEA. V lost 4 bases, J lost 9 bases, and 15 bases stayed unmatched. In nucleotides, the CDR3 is TGTGCCAGCAGCTCAAGACGACTAGCACATCAGGGTGAGCAGTTCTTC. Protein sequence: CASSSRRLAHQGEQFF.

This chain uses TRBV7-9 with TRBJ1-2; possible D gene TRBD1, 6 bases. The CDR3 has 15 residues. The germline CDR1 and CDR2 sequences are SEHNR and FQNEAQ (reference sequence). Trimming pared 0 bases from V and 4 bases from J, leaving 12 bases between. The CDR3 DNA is TGTGCCAGCAGCTTAGCCCTGGACAGCTCCTATGGCTACACCTTC. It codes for CASSLALDSSYGYTF.

The CDR3 DNA is TGTGCCAGCAGCCATAGCGGGGCCCAAGAGACCCAGTACTTC. Protein product: CASSHSGAQETQYF. The V and J genes are TRBV27 and TRBJ2-5, with TRBD2 matching 8 bases. This CDR3 contains 14 residues. The germline V gene has CDR1 MNHEY and CDR2 SMNVEV (reference sequence). J lost 1 base, V lost 6 bases, and 4 bases had no gene match.

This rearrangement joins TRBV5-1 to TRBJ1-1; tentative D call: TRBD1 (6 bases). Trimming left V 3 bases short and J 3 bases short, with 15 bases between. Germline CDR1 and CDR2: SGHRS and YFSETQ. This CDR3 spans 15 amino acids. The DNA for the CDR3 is TGCGCCAGCAGCTCTAGGGGGGGCGAGGACACTGAAGCTTTCTTT. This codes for CASSSRGGEDTEAFF.